The 5 T cell receptor beta chains presented below share a single source sample, sequenced in a study of cytomegalovirus exposure and HLA in healthy donors. Researchers ran the PCR with 60 Vbeta and 13 Jbeta primers. Measured with immunoSEQ multiplex PCR; TCRdb has only the in-frame clones, and not every one. The sample table includes 50,000 to 70,000 clones. Specimen: PBMCs. These receptors were taken from a man aged 45-65 years in good health and CMV-seropositive.

This chain links TRBV18 with TRBJ1-1, with TRBD1 matching 9 bases. The V segment lost 5 bases and the J segment 3 bases; nucleotides outside the gene matches: 10. This CDR3 contains 16 residues. In germline, CDR1 is KGHSH, CDR2 LQKENI. In DNA form, the CDR3 reads TGTGCCAGCTCATTTGGGACAGGGACGAGTTACACTGAAGCTTTCTTT. As protein: CASSFGTGTSYTEAFF.

The CDR3, as DNA: TGTGCCAGCAGCGCTACAGGGGGCAGGGAGACCCAGTACTTC. Its translation is CASSATGGRETQYF. The V and J genes are TRBV7-3 and TRBJ2-5; 9 bases agree with TRBD1. This CDR3 comprises 14 residues. V shed 5 bases and J 5 bases; nucleotides not matched to a gene: 6. In germline, CDR1 is SGHTA, CDR2 FQGTGA.

Details on this clone: Relative to the germline gene, one junction end is altered; a read error may explain this. The rearrangement uses TRBV7-9 and TRBJ1-1, with a possible D match to TRBD1 (5 bases). Germline values: CDR1 SEHNR, CDR2 FQNEAQ (reference sequence). The CDR3 sequence is 10 residues long. CDR3 protein: CASSVTRGPF. The CDR3 bases are TGTGCCAGCAGCGTGACGCGGGGCCCATTT.

The chain combines TRBV19 with TRBJ1-2, with 10 bases lining up with TRBD1. CDR3 size: 17 residues. Germline V CDR1 and CDR2: LNHDA, SQIVND (reference sequence). J was trimmed by 2 bases and V by 3 bases; bases with no gene match: 9. The CDR3 loop is CASSISSTGGLNYGYTF. The CDR3 DNA follows: TGTGCCAGTAGTATCTCCTCGACAGGGGGCTTAAACTATGGCTACACCTTC.

This rearrangement joins TRBV10-3 to TRBJ2-1, with a weak D call TRBD2 (6 bases). Trimming removed 10 bases from V and 7 bases from J, with 17 bases in between. This CDR3 has 13 amino acids. CDR1 and CDR2 (germline): ENHRY, SYGVKD. As DNA, the CDR3 is TGTGCCAGCGCTGGTCTAGCGCGGAATGAGCAGTTCTTC. It codes for CASAGLARNEQFF.